This TCR beta chain was profiled in a study of T cell responses to AZD1222 COVID-19 vaccine. Study overall: Doses given second, at about 4 or about 12 weeks, were pooled. Study findings and constraints: Epitopes outside B.1.351 and B.1.1.7 mutated regions reportedly drew nearly half of spike TCRs. White British ancestry dominated among donors, who included more females, and clonal diversity was possibly underestimated.

V was trimmed by 2 bases and J by 0 bases, leaving 8 bases between them. There are 15 residues in the CDR3. CDR1 is SGHRS, CDR2 YFSETQ, per germline. The assay was immunoSEQ multiplex PCR, and TCRdb's table has in-frame clones only and misses some. Of 25,000 to 35,000 clones in the sample, just under 80% were seen once. Regarding this clone: Its antigen remains unidentified.

Sequenced here: peripheral blood, sampled on day 0 of AZD1222 vaccination. This chain joins TRBV5-1 and TRBJ1-4; D is possibly TRBD1 (5 bases). The receptor comes from an adult in good health. CDR3 in amino acids: CASSFDSSTNEKLFF. CDR3 nucleotide sequence: TGCGCCAGCAGCTTCGACAGCTCAACTAATGAAAAACTGTTTTTT.